The source of this T cell receptor beta chain is a study of T cell clonality in common variable immunodeficiency. This CDR3 comprises 12 residues. V lost 3 bases and J lost 8; bases outside the gene matches: 2. CDR1 and CDR2 (germline): DFQATT, SNEGSKA (reference sequence). Generated by immunoSEQ multiplex PCR, the TCRdb table keeps only in-frame clones and is missing some. The sample has some 28,000 clones, none seen only once; the top ten hold 25% to 35%. Regarding the study as a whole: Fewer TCRbeta clones were shared among CVID subjects than controls. TCRbeta clonality was increased in CVID versus healthy controls. In common variable immunodeficiency, TCR beta chains reportedly carried fewer deletions and N-nucleotide insertions.

This clone has only a few counts. Its specificity is not known. The sequenced fragment ends 3 residues before the CDR3 boundary, so the rest is inferred from the germline J gene. Aged about 9 to 64 years, CVID subjects averaged about 38 years old. The receptor's source is a human donor with common variable immunodeficiency. The sample consisted of peripheral blood mononuclear cells. This rearrangement joins TRBV20-1 to TRBJ1-4; 8 bases are shared with TRBD1. The CDR3 reads CSASRTGEKLFF. The CDR3 bases that were read are TGCAGTGCTAGTAGGACAGGGGAAAAA.